The T cell receptor (beta chain) described here comes from a study of cytomegalovirus exposure and HLA in healthy donors. Study at large: Across 300 to 400 genotyped donors, 81% landed in the Caucasian-associated ancestry cluster. Findings of the study overall: Many donors shared some public TCRs, even though most TCR sequences were rare.

Donors were nominally healthy when sampled, though unrecorded immune exposures were likely. The PCR had 60 Vbeta and 13 Jbeta primers. Profiling relied on immunoSEQ multiplex PCR, and the TCRdb table lists in-frame clones only, not all of them. The sample table includes 55,000 to 85,000 clones. The CDR3 has 15 residues. The germline V gene encodes CDR1 LGHNA and CDR2 YSLEER. V lost 3 bases and J lost 1, with 10 bases in between. To note about this clone: As yet, its antigen is unknown.

This rearrangement joins TRBV4-3 to TRBJ1-3; D call uncertain. The sequenced material came from PBMCs. This sequence originates from a female donor in good health and CMV-seropositive. CDR3 nucleotides: TGCGCCAGCAGCCAGACGGGAGGGTCTGGAAACACCATATATTTT. Translating gives CASSQTGGSGNTIYF.